The 20 T cell receptor beta chains given below trace back to one sample, sequenced in a study of T-cell reconstitution after alpha-beta-depleted transplantation in children. The library targeted TCRbeta and was prepared with unique molecular identifiers. TCRdb fed the PCR reads into MiXCR, producing one record per CDR3 protein. This repertoire shows about a million distinct CDR3 sequences, about 29% found once; its top ten account for approximately 30%. The sample here was PBMCs, mostly from graft donor cells, taken 360 days after TCRalphabeta/CD19-depleted stem cell transplant. The receptor source for this set is a boy younger than two who had a stem cell transplant for SCID, so the T cells may come from the graft donor.

The chain joins TRBV6-2 or TRBV6-3 to TRBJ2-5; no definite D call. Trimming removed 6 bases at V and 6 bases at J, with 17 bases between. The CDR3 is made up of 14 amino acids. Germline CDR1 MNHEY, CDR2 SVGEGT. The CDR3 reads CASRDHSSEKTQYF. CDR3 nucleotide sequence: TGTGCCAGCAGGGACCACTCCTCGGAAAAGACCCAGTACTTC.

This clonotype was counted only a few times. The chain is built from TRBV20-1 and TRBJ2-3; tentatively, D is TRBD1 (5 bases). Germline V lookup: CDR1 DFQATT, CDR2 SNEGSKA (reference sequence). Trimming pared 0 bases from V and 6 bases from J, leaving 16 bases between. The CDR3 covers 15 residues. The CDR3 is CSARDWGPGRDTQYF. CDR3 nucleotides: TGCAGTGCTAGAGATTGGGGCCCTGGTAGGGATACGCAGTATTTT.

This chain uses TRBV5-1 with TRBJ1-2; TRBD1 might be the D (5 bases). The germline gives CDR1 SGHRS, CDR2 YFSETQ. The CDR3 runs to 14 residues. The V end was cut by 0 bases, the J end by 2 bases, with 8 bases between. CDR3 DNA: TGCGCCAGCAGCTTGGCCGGGGACAACTATGGCTACACCTTC. Its protein product is CASSLAGDNYGYTF.

The chain couples TRBV4-1 to TRBJ2-1; TRBD2 aligns across 9 bases. Germline-derived CDR1 and CDR2 are MGHRA and YSYEKL. The length of the CDR3 is 18 residues. V shed 0 bases and J 0 bases; nucleotides not matched to a gene: 6. The CDR3: CASSQDSAGGPSYNEQFF. CDR3 coding DNA: TGCGCCAGCAGCCAAGATTCGGCGGGGGGGCCCTCCTACAATGAGCAGTTCTTC.

This clonotype was observed a handful of times. The chain employs TRBV29-1 and TRBJ2-1; D gene unclear. There are 10 residues in the CDR3. The germline V and J ends were trimmed by 6 bases and 10 bases, with 10 bases remaining between them. Germline lookup yields CDR1 SQVTM and CDR2 ANQGSEA. The CDR3 DNA is TGCAGCGTCCGGCAGGCGGAGCAGTTCTTC. Its protein product is CSVRQAEQFF.

Points on this clonotype: An end of the junction differs from the germline gene, which may be a read error. This chain uses TRBV5-1 with TRBJ1-3; weak D call: TRBD1 (5 bases). The CDR3 spans 16 residues. From germline, CDR1 is SGHRS and CDR2 YFSETQ. The CDR3 sequence is CASSSWDGESGNTKYF. The DNA for the CDR3 is TGCGCCAGCAGCTCATGGGACGGAGAATCTGGAAACACCAAATATTTT. Variable domain in full (rest from reference TRBV5-1 and TRBJ1-3): KAGVTQTPRYLIKTRGQQVTLSCSPISGHRSVSWYQQTPGQGLQFLFEYFSETQRNKGNFPGRFSGRQFSNSRSEMNVSTLELGDSALYLCASSSWDGESGNTKYFGEGSWLTVV.

CDR3 protein: CASSARTSGGASYNEQFF. CDR3 nucleotides: TGTGCCAGCAGCGCCCGGACTAGCGGGGGGGCATCCTACAATGAGCAGTTCTTC. The chain recombines TRBV11-1 with TRBJ2-1; 15 positions agree with TRBD2. Germline V gene data show CDR1 as SGHAT and CDR2 as FQDESV (reference sequence). The CDR3 is 18 residues long. V dropped 5 bases and J dropped 1; count of bases not matched to a gene: 6.

The chain employs TRBV4-2 and TRBJ1-1, with a weak D call TRBD1 (5 bases). CDR3 size: 17 residues. Trimming cost V 1 base and J 0 bases, with 15 bases left between them. Germline V lookup: CDR1 LGHNA, CDR2 YNFKEQ. The CDR3 coding sequence is TGTGCCAGCAGCCAAGGGGTGGGGGGACTCATGAACACTGAAGCTTTCTTT. Encoded protein: CASSQGVGGLMNTEAFF.

The chain employs TRBV12-3 or TRBV12-4 and TRBJ2-1; 10 nucleotides agree with TRBD2. Trimming took 6 bases from V and 4 from J; bases not matched to a gene: 9. CDR3 length: 16 residues. The CDR3 nucleotides read TGTGCCAGCAGGTCCGCCTATAGCGGGGGGTACAATGAGCAGTTCTTC. Encoded protein: CASRSAYSGGYNEQFF.

This clonotype was recorded a few times. The J gene is TRBJ2-1, the V gene TRBV27, with D possibly TRBD2 on 5 matching bases. Germline V gene sequence: CDR1 MNHEY, CDR2 SMNVEV (reference sequence). The CDR3 is 16 residues long. The V end lost 0 bases, the J end lost 6 bases, and 15 bases lay between the germline ends. In nucleotides, the CDR3 is TGTGCCAGCAGTTTATCCATCGGGGAGAGAAGCAATGAGCAGTTCTTC. Its protein product is CASSLSIGERSNEQFF.

This clonotype was counted a few times. The gene calls are TRBV28 and TRBJ1-1; D gene uncertain. V lost 8 bases, J lost 5 bases, and 9 bases lay in between. CDR1 is MDHEN and CDR2 is SYDVKM in the germline V gene. The CDR3 contains 11 residues. CDR3 protein: CASEGRTEAFF. The DNA of the CDR3 is TGTGCCAGCGAGGGTCGAACTGAAGCTTTCTTT.

Ten or more counts support this clonotype. The chain couples TRBV4-3 to TRBJ2-7; D may be TRBD1 (5 bases). The V and J ends lost 0 bases and 4 bases respectively, with 7 bases between them. This CDR3 is built from 13 residues. CDR1 and CDR2 (germline): LGHNA, YSLEER. This chain's CDR3 is CASSQDRQYEQYF. The CDR3 DNA reads TGCGCCAGCAGCCAAGATAGACAGTACGAGCAGTACTTC.

This CDR3 reads CASSDQGGIDTQYF. CDR3 nucleotide sequence: TGTGCCAGCAGTGATCAGGGGGGTATAGATACGCAGTATTTT. V and J are TRBV2 and TRBJ2-3; D possibly corresponds to TRBD1 (7 bases). Deletions cut 3 bases from V and 5 bases from J, with 12 bases between. CDR3 length equals 14 residues. CDR1 is SNHLY, CDR2 FYNNEI, per germline. The full variable domain, in which reference TRBV2 and TRBJ2-3 provide the parts outside the CDR3, is EPEVTQTPSHQVTQMGQEVILRCVPISNHLYFYWYRQILGQKVEFLVSFYNNEISEKSEIFDDQFSVERPDGSNFTLKIRSTKLEDSAMYFCASSDQGGIDTQYFGPGTRLTVL.

This sequence joins TRBV28 and TRBJ2-1; maybe TRBD1 (5 bases). The CDR3 length is 15 residues. V dropped 3 bases and J dropped 1 base, with 10 bases sitting between them. Per the germline V gene, CDR1 is MDHEN and CDR2 is SYDVKM. The CDR3 region is CASSFQGVSYNEQFF. As DNA, the CDR3 is TGTGCCAGCAGTTTTCAAGGGGTGTCCTACAATGAGCAGTTCTTC.

This clonotype was recorded a few times. V gene TRBV4-2 combines with J gene TRBJ2-1; 14 nucleotides match TRBD2. Per the germline V gene, CDR1 is LGHNA and CDR2 is YNFKEQ. CDR3 length: 16 residues. Unmatched junction bases numbered 5, after V lost 3 bases and J lost 7 bases. This chain's CDR3 is CASSQGRTSGGNEQFF. The CDR3 nucleotides are TGTGCCAGCAGCCAGGGTAGGACTAGCGGGGGGAATGAGCAGTTCTTC.

This clonotype was recorded a few times. V gene TRBV6-5 combines with J gene TRBJ2-1, with TRBD2 identical over 12 bases. V gave up 0 bases and J gave up 0 bases; unmatched junction bases: 6. This CDR3 region has 19 residues. Germline lookup yields CDR1 MNHEY and CDR2 SVGAGI. CDR3 DNA sequence: TGTGCCAGCAGTTACTCACTCGGACTAGCGGGGAGCTCCTACAATGAGCAGTTCTTC. This translates into CASSYSLGLAGSSYNEQFF.

The chain links TRBV18 to TRBJ2-7; 10 bases fit TRBD1. The CDR3 extends over 17 amino acids. J was trimmed by 4 bases and V by 3 bases; bases with no gene match: 12. Germline lookup yields CDR1 KGHSH and CDR2 LQKENI. The CDR3 sequence: CASSPLTGTGARYEQYF. The CDR3 DNA reads as TGTGCCAGCTCACCGCTGACCGGGACAGGGGCTCGGTACGAGCAGTACTTC.

Here the CDR3 DNA reads TGTGCCAGCAAACCTCCGGGACCGGTGGTGGTAGACGAGACCCAGTACTTC. Amino acid sequence: CASKPPGPVVVDETQYF. The V gene is TRBV12-3 or TRBV12-4, the J gene TRBJ2-5, with D possibly called TRBD1 or TRBD2 (5 bases each). The CDR3 runs to 17 residues. Trimming pared 7 bases from V and 5 bases from J, leaving 26 bases between.

This clonotype was recorded a few times. The genes are TRBV7-8 and TRBJ2-3; 12 bases are shared with TRBD2. CDR1 and CDR2 from the germline V gene are SGHVS and FQNEAQ. J lost 4 bases, V lost 4 bases, and 18 bases had no gene match. The length of the CDR3 is 20 residues. CDR3 nucleotides: TGTGCCAGCAGCTCCATGTGGGGGACTAGCGGGCGGGCCGTGGCAGATACGCAGTATTTT. Protein: CASSSMWGTSGRAVADTQYF.

This clonotype was seen at least ten times. The chain employs TRBV7-2 and TRBJ1-3; no clear D gene. The CDR3 totals 15 residues. Germline assignment: CDR1 SGHTA and CDR2 FQGNSA. The V gene lost 1 base and the J gene lost 0 bases, with 7 bases spanning the gap. The CDR3 nucleotides are TGTGCCAGCAGCTTAGTGCGGGGCTCTGGAAACACCATATATTTT. Translated: CASSLVRGSGNTIYF.